This T cell receptor (beta chain) was sequenced for a study of blood T cell repertoires in COVID-19. Looking at the study overall: There were acute and convalescent COVID-19 samples, and they came from the United States, Italy and Spain. From T cells, B-cell-depleted T cells, or PBMCs came the material, which was cDNA or gDNA.

The CDR3 runs to 14 residues. Trimming pared 4 bases from V and 1 base from J, leaving 10 bases between. Germline CDR1 PRHDT, CDR2 FYEKMQ (reference sequence). Sequencing used immunoSEQ multiplex PCR; TCRdb keeps in-frame clones, though not all of them. The sample lists around 180,000 clones, more than 80% occurring once. The rearrangement joins TRBV13 to TRBJ2-5; D possibly corresponds to TRBD1 (6 bases). The receptor comes from a human donor in a cohort sampled during active COVID-19. Sequencing was carried out using peripheral blood. DNA of the CDR3: TGTGCCAGCAGCTCACGACAGGCCCAAGAGACCCAGTACTTC. Amino acid sequence: CASSSRQAQETQYF.